Listed below are T cell receptor beta chains from one sample, sequenced in a study of graft-versus-host responses after intestinal transplantation. The assay was immunoSEQ multiplex PCR, and TCRdb's table has in-frame clones only and misses some. The repertoire includes about 120,000 clones, about 92% of them detected once, and 1% to 1.5% sits in the top ten. What these receptors recognize is not known. The sequencing here drew on unstimulated CD8+ T cells sorted from spleen or lymph node cells, taken before transplant. These receptor sequences come from a human donor who was the organ donor for an intestinal transplant. CDR3s include the opening cysteine and the closing phenylalanine or tryptophan. D genes are given only for firm matches. Clone size, where shown, is once, few, many, or a class for clones that have expanded.

V	size	D	J	DNA	CDR3
TRBV5-6	.	.	TRBJ2-1	TGTGCCAGCAGCTTTTCAATGGGGGCCAATACCTACAATGAGCAGTTCTTC	CASSFSMGANTYNEQFF
TRBV5-8	.	.	TRBJ2-7	TGTGCCAGCAGCCCGGGGGCAGGGCCCTACGAGCAGTACTTC	CASSPGAGPYEQYF
TRBV29-1	.	.	TRBJ2-5	TGCAGCGTTGTTAAGGAGACCCAGTACTTC	CSVVKETQYF
TRBV7-6	.	.	TRBJ1-5	TGTGCCAGCAGCCTACAGGGTTCCAATCAGCCCCAGCATTTT	CASSLQGSNQPQHF
TRBV9	.	TRBD1	TRBJ2-5	TGTGCCAGCAGCGTAAATGACAGGGGTCAAGAGACCCAGTACTTC	CASSVNDRGQETQYF
TRBV13	.	TRBD1	TRBJ2-2	TGTGCCAGCAGCATCGACAGGGTTGAGCTGTTTTTT	CASSIDRVELFF
TRBV28	.	TRBD1	TRBJ1-5	TGTGCCAGCAGTGCTACAGGGGCCCAGCCCCAGCATTTT	CASSATGAQPQHF
TRBV5-1	once	.	TRBJ2-5	TGCGCCAGCAGCTTGGGCCGGGAAGAGACCCAGTACTTC	CASSLGREETQYF
TRBV6-1	.	TRBD2	TRBJ2-7	TGTGCCAGCACTACAACTAGCGGGAGCACCTACGAGCAGTACTTC	CASTTTSGSTYEQYF
TRBV19	.	.	TRBJ2-1	TGTGCCAGTAGTATTTATCGTTGCTGTTCTTCCGGGACCGAAATCCATGCCAACTACAATGAGCAGTTCTTC	CASSIYRCCSSGTEIHANYNEQFF
TRBV28	.	TRBD1	TRBJ2-7	TGTGCCAGCAGTTCCCGGGACAGACCCTCCTACGAGCAGTACTTC	CASSSRDRPSYEQYF
TRBV2	.	.	TRBJ2-7	TGTGCCAGCAGTGATTTACTGGGAGCCTACGAGCAGTACTTC	CASSDLLGAYEQYF
TRBV15	.	.	TRBJ1-1	TGTGCCACCAGCTATCCCAGAGCCCGGGTTGGGAACACTGAAGCTTTCTTT	CATSYPRARVGNTEAFF
TRBV9	once	TRBD2	TRBJ2-7	TGTGCCAGCAGCCCCACGGGACTAGCGGGAGTCTACGAGCAGTACTTC	CASSPTGLAGVYEQYF
TRBV9	.	TRBD2	TRBJ2-5	TGTGCCAGCAGCGTAGGTGCGGGAGGATGGGAGACCCAGTACTTC	CASSVGAGGWETQYF
TRBV7-9	.	.	TRBJ1-1	TGTGCCAGCAGTTGGGACGGGCGGAAAGCTTTCTTT	CASSWDGRKAFF
TRBV4-2	.	.	TRBJ2-5	TGTGCCAGCAGCCAAGAGGACTTGGAAAGGGAGACCCAGTACTTC	CASSQEDLERETQYF
TRBV28	.	.	TRBJ1-2	TGTGCCAGCATCCCCTGCGGGGGGGGAAAGACCTTC	CASIPCGGGKTF
TRBV7-9	.	.	TRBJ1-6	TGTGCCAGCAGCTTCGGGCAGGGAAGGAATTCACCCCTCCACTTT	CASSFGQGRNSPLHF
TRBV9	once	.	TRBJ1-5	TGTGCCAGCAGCGTAGAAGGCGGGTACAATCAGCCCCAGCATTTT	CASSVEGGYNQPQHF
TRBV28	.	.	TRBJ2-5	TGTGCCAGCAGTTTACCGGCCACAGGGTTGGAGACCCAGTACTTC	CASSLPATGLETQYF
TRBV5-4	.	.	TRBJ2-3	TGTGCCAGCAGCTTGGAGGGTAACACAGATACGCAGTATTTT	CASSLEGNTDTQYF
TRBV27	.	.	TRBJ2-1	TGTGCCAGCAGTTTATCGATTCACTATAATGAGCAGTTCTTC	CASSLSIHYNEQFF
TRBV13	.	TRBD2	TRBJ2-7	TGTGCCAGCAGCTCGACTAGCGGGAGGACTAACGAGCAGTACTTC	CASSSTSGRTNEQYF
TRBV19	.	TRBD1	TRBJ2-2	TGTGCCAGTAGTAGACAGGGTGATCTTGCCGGGGAGCTGTTTTTT	CASSRQGDLAGELFF
TRBV13	once	.	TRBJ2-1	TGTGCCAGCAGCTTAGGGAGGGAGCGGATGGTCTTC	CASSLGRERMVF
TRBV5-6	few	TRBD1	TRBJ2-5	TGTGCCAGCAGCTCGGCGTGGACAGGGACACAAGAGACCCAGTACTTC	CASSSAWTGTQETQYF
TRBV5-1	.	.	TRBJ1-2	TGCGCCAGCAGCTTTGACAGGCCCTATGGCTACACCTTC	CASSFDRPYGYTF
TRBV11-2	.	TRBD1	TRBJ2-3	TGTGCCAGCAGCTTAGGGGCAGGGGGAGATACGCAGTATTTT	CASSLGAGGDTQYF
TRBV6-1	once	.	TRBJ2-3	TGTGCCAGCAGTGAAGCTAATACGCAGTATTTT	CASSEANTQYF
TRBV4-1	.	.	TRBJ2-5	TGCGCCAGCAGCCAAGATACGTGGGAGACCCAGTACTTC	CASSQDTWETQYF
TRBV19	.	TRBD1	TRBJ1-2	TGTGCCAGTATGGGACAGGGAGAGTCTAACTATGGCTACACCTTC	CASMGQGESNYGYTF
TRBV29-1	.	.	TRBJ1-1	TGCAGCGTCCAAAGGGCAGGGGAGATTGAAGCTTTCTTT	CSVQRAGEIEAFF
TRBV9	.	.	TRBJ2-7	TGTGCCAGCAGCCCAGGGGACTCCAGCTACGAGCAGTACTTC	CASSPGDSSYEQYF
TRBV29-1	.	.	TRBJ2-5	TGCAGCGTTGAAGATCGAGAGACCCAGTACTTC	CSVEDRETQYF
TRBV5-1	once	.	TRBJ1-3	TGCGCCAGCAGCTTGGTCCCTCGACTGAACCCTGGAAACACCATATATTTT	CASSLVPRLNPGNTIYF
TRBV12-5	.	.	TRBJ2-1	TGTGCTAGTGGTCTAAGGAGCAGGCATGAGCAGTTCTTC	CASGLRSRHEQFF
TRBV7-9	.	.	TRBJ2-7	TGTGCCAGCAGCTCCCGGGATGCTAACTACGAGCAGTACTTC	CASSSRDANYEQYF
TRBV6-5	.	.	TRBJ2-5	TGTGCCAGCAGTTACAGGGGTCGGACCCAGTACTTC	CASSYRGRTQYF
TRBV28	.	TRBD1	TRBJ2-1	TGTGCCAGCGGGTGGACAGGGATGAGGAATGAGCAGTTCTTC	CASGWTGMRNEQFF
TRBV19	.	TRBD1	TRBJ1-1	TGTGCCAGTAGTGGGGCGGACAGGGGAGGGACTGAAGCTTTCTTT	CASSGADRGGTEAFF
TRBV30	.	.	TRBJ1-1	TGTGCCTGGAGTGTACAGGCGAACACTGAAGCTTTCTTT	CAWSVQANTEAFF
TRBV28	.	TRBD2	TRBJ2-1	TGTGCCAGCAGCCCCCCGGCTAGCGGGAGGGCCGATGAGCAGTTCTTC	CASSPPASGRADEQFF
TRBV4-1	.	.	TRBJ2-7	TGCGCCAGCAGCCAAGAAGAGGCTTTCTACGAGCAGTACTTC	CASSQEEAFYEQYF
TRBV28	once	TRBD2	TRBJ2-1	TGTGCCAGCAGTTCTGGGGTCTTAGCGGGGGCCTACAATGAGCAGTTCTTC	CASSSGVLAGAYNEQFF
TRBV28	.	.	TRBJ2-5	TGTGCCAGCAGTTTATTTCCCAGTTCTGGCGAGACCCAGTACTTC	CASSLFPSSGETQYF
TRBV2	.	TRBD2	TRBJ2-5	TGTGCCAGCAGGGGGACTAGCGGGAGGGCCCCACGGGAGACCCAGTACTTC	CASRGTSGRAPRETQYF
TRBV27	once	TRBD1	TRBJ1-2	TGTGCCAGCAGTTCTATCGCGGAGGGGACAGGGGTTGGATGGTACACCTTC	CASSSIAEGTGVGWYTF
TRBV19	.	.	TRBJ2-2	TGTGCCAGTAGTGCTAGGGACTGGAACACCGGGGAGCTGTTTTTT	CASSARDWNTGELFF
TRBV4-1	.	.	TRBJ2-1	TGCGCCAGCAGCCAAGATCTAGGAGAGCAGTTCTTC	CASSQDLGEQFF
TRBV11-3	.	.	TRBJ2-1	TGTGCCAGCAGCACACGGAGTTCCCCTGAGCAGTTCTTC	CASSTRSSPEQFF
TRBV14	.	.	TRBJ1-1	TGTGCCAGCAGCCAAGATATCATACAGGGAGCCTTGGGGACTGAAGCTTTCTTT	CASSQDIIQGALGTEAFF